Listed below are T cell receptor beta chains from one sample, sequenced in a study of early T cells in non-severe SARS-CoV-2 infection. Each CDR3 protein is one row after TCRdb ran MiXCR on the 5' RACE reads. In the table there are approximately 84,000 distinct CDR3 sequences, 13% of which are singletons. The sample taken for sequencing was whole blood. Receptors were obtained from an adult who was a healthcare worker with PCR-confirmed SARS-CoV-2 infection or an uninfected control (not recorded which). CDR3s include the opening cysteine and the closing phenylalanine or tryptophan. The order of the fields is J gene, V gene, CDR3 protein.

TRBJ2-1,TRBV3-1,CASSPTRYLSGRRDNEQFF
TRBJ2-3,TRBV28,CASSTQGQGTDTQYF
TRBJ2-2,TRBV2,CASGYTGELFF
TRBJ2-1,TRBV24-1,CATSDYPGLAGVGHNEQFF
TRBJ2-3,TRBV20-1,CSARRAAGGRTDTQYF
TRBJ2-2,TRBV28,CASWGLAYTGELFF
TRBJ1-2,TRBV6-5,CASRKTGGAGGYTF
TRBJ1-5,TRBV27,CASSTGGGQPQHF
TRBJ1-4,TRBV5-1,CASSPNPRDEKLFF
TRBJ1-1,TRBV29-1,CSAQNDRGTEAFF
TRBJ2-2,TRBV28,CASSWGRRTGELFF
TRBJ2-7,TRBV12-5,CASGPGRGGGLLEQYF